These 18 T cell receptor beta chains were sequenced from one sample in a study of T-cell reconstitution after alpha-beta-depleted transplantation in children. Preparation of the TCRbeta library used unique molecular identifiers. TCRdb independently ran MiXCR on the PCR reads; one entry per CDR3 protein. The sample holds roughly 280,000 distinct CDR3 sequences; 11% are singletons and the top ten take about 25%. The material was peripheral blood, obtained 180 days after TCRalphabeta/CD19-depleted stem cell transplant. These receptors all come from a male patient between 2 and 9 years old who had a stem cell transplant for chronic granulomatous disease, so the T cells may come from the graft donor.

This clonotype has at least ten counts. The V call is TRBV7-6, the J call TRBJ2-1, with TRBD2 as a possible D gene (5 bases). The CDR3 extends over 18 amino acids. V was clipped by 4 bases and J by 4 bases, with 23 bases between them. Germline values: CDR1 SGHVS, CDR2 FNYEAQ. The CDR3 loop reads CASSSSYPGVREYNEQFF. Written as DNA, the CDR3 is TGTGCCAGCAGCTCATCCTACCCCGGGGTTAGAGAATACAATGAGCAGTTCTTC.

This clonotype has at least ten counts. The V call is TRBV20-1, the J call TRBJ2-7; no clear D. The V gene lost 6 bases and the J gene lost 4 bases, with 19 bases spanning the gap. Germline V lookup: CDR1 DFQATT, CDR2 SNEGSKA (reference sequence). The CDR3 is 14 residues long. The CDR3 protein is CSAPLTDPIYEQYF. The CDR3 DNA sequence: TGCAGTGCCCCACTAACAGACCCTATTTACGAGCAGTACTTC.

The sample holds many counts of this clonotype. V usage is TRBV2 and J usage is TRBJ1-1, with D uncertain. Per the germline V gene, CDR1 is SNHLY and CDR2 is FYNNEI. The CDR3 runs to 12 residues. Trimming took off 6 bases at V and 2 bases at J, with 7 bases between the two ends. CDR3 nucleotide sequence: TGTGCCAGCAGGAGAGTTAACACTGAAGCTTTCTTT. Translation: CASRRVNTEAFF.

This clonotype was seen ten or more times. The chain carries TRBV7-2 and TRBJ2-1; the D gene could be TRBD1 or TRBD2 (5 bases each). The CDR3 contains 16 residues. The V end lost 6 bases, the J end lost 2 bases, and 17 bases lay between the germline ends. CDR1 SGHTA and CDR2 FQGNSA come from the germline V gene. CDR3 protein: CASRPSSGATYNEQFF. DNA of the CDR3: TGTGCCAGCAGACCATCTTCCGGGGCCACCTACAATGAGCAGTTCTTC.

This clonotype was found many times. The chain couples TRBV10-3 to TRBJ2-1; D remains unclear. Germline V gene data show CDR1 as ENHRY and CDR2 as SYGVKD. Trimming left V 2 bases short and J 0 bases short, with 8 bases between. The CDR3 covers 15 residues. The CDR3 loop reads CAISEGSDSYNEQFF. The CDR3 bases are TGTGCCATCAGTGAGGGTAGTGACTCCTACAATGAGCAGTTCTTC.

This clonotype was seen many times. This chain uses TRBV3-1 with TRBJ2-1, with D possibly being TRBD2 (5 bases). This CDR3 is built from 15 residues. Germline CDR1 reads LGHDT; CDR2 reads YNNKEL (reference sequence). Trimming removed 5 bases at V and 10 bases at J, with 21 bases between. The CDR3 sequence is CASSAWRTSIWEQFF. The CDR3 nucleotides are TGTGCCAGCAGCGCCTGGAGGACGTCCATCTGGGAGCAGTTCTTC.

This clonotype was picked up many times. This CDR3 is CASSGGGAGNIQYF. The CDR3 DNA follows: TGTGCCAGCAGCGGGGGGGGCGCGGGGAACATTCAGTACTTC. V usage is TRBV7-2 and J usage is TRBJ2-4; weak D call: TRBD2 (7 bases). V lost 5 bases, J lost 7 bases, and 15 bases lay in between. Germline CDR1 is SGHTA and CDR2 is FQGNSA. The CDR3 loop spans 14 amino acids.

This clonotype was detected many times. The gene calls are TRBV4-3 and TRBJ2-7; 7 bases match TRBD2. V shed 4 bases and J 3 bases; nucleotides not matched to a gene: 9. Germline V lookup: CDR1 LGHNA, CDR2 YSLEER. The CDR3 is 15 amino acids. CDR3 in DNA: TGCGCCAGCAGCCGGGGGTTTGGGGGGGTCTACGAGCAGTACTTC. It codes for CASSRGFGGVYEQYF.

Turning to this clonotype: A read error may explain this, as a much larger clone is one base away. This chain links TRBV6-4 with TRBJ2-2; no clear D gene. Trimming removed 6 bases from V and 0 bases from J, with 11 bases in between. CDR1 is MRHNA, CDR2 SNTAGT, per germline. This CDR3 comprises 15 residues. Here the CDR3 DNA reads TGTGCCAGCAGCGCCGTGACCGCGAACACCGGGGAGCTGTTTTTT. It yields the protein CASSAVTANTGELFF.

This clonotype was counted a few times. The CDR3 sequence: CASSLDGSNSPLHF. In nucleotides, the CDR3 is TGTGCCAGCAGTTTAGACGGGTCTAATTCACCCCTCCACTTT. This sequence joins TRBV12-3 or TRBV12-4 and TRBJ1-6; D is ambiguous. V lost 1 base and J 6 bases, leaving 7 bases between the germline ends. There are 14 residues in the CDR3.

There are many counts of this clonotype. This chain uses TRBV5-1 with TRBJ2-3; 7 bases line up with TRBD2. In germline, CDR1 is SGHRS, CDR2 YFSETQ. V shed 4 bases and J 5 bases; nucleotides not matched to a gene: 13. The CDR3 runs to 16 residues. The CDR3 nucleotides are TGCGCCAGCAGCCAGGAGACTAGCCTCCGTCTAGATACGCAGTATTTT. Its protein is CASSQETSLRLDTQYF.

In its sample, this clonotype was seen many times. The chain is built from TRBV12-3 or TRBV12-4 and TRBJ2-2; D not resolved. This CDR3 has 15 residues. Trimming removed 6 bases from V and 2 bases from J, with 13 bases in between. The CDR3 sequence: CASSPAGRNTGELFF. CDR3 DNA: TGTGCCAGCAGCCCGGCCGGCCGAAACACCGGGGAGCTGTTTTTT.

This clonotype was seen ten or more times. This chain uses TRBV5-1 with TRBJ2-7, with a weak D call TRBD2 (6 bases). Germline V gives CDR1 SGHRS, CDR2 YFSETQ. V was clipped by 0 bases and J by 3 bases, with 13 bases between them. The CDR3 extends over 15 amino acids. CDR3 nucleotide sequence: TGCGCCAGCAGCTTGGTGGGAGGAAGCTACTACGAGCAGTACTTC. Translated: CASSLVGGSYYEQYF.

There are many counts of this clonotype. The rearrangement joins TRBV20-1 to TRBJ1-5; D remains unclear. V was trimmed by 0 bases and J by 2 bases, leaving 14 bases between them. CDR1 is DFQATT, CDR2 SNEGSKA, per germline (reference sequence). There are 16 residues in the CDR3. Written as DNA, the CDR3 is TGCAGTGCTAGAGATTCATCAGGACTGCGCAATCAGCCCCAGCATTTT. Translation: CSARDSSGLRNQPQHF.

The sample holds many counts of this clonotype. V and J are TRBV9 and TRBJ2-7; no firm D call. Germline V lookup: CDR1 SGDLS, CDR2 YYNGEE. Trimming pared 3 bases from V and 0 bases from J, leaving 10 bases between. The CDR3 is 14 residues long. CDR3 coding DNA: TGTGCCAGCAGCGATAGTGGGTACTCCTACGAGCAGTACTTC. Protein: CASSDSGYSYEQYF.

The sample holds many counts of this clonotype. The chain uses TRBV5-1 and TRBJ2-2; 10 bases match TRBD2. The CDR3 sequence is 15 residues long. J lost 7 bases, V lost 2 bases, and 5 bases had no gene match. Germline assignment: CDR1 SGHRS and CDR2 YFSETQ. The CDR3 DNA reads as TGCGCCAGCAGCTTACCTAGCGGGAGAATCGGGGAGCTGTTTTTT. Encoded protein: CASSLPSGRIGELFF.

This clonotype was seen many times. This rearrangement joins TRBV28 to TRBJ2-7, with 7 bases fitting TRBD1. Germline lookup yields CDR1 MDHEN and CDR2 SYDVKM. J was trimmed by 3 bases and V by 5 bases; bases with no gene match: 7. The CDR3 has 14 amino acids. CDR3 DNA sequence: TGTGCCAGCAGTCCCGGACAGGAAAGCTACGAGCAGTACTTC. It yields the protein CASSPGQESYEQYF.

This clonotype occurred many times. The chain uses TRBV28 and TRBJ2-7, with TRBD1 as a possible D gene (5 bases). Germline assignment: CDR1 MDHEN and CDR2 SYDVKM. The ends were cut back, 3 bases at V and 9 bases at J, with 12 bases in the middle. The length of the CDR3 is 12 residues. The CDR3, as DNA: TGTGCCAGCAGTTTTACAGGCCTAGGGCAGTACTTC. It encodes CASSFTGLGQYF.